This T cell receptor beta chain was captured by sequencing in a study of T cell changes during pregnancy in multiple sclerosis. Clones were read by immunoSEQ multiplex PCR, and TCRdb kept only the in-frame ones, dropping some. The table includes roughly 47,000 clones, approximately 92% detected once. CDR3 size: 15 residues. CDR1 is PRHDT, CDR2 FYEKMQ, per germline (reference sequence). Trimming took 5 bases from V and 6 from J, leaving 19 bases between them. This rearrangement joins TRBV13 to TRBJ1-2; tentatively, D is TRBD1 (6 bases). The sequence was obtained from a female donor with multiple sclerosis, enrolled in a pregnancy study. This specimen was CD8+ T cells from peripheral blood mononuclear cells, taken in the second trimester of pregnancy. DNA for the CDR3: TGTGCCAGCAGCCCTCGGTGGGAGGGGGACGATGGCTACACCTTC. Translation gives CASSPRWEGDDGYTF.